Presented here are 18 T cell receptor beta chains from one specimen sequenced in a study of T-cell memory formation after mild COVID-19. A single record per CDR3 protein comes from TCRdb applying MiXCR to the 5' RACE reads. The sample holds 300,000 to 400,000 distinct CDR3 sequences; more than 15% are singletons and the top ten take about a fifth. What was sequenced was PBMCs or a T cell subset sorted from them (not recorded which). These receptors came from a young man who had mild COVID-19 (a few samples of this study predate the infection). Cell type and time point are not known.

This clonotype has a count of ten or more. Written as DNA, the CDR3 is TGCGCCAGCAGCTTGGAGGGTCACGAGACCCAGTACTTC. As protein: CASSLEGHETQYF. The genes are TRBV5-1 and TRBJ2-5; D uncertain. V lost 0 bases to trimming and J lost 5 bases, with 8 bases between them. CDR3 length equals 13 residues. Germline assignment: CDR1 SGHRS and CDR2 YFSETQ.

CDR3 nucleotides: TGTGCCAGCAGCTCCTGGGAGACAGGTTCCTACGAGCAGTACTTC. This codes for CASSSWETGSYEQYF. The rearrangement links TRBV7-9 to TRBJ2-7; D possibly corresponds to TRBD1 (6 bases). V lost 4 bases to trimming and J lost 1 base, with 14 bases between them. CDR3 length: 15 amino acids. Germline V lookup: CDR1 SEHNR, CDR2 FQNEAQ (reference sequence).

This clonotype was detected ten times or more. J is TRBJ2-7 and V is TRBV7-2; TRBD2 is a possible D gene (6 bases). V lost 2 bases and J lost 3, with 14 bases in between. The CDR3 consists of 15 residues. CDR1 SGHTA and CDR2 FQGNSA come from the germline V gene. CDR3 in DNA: TGTGCCAGCAGCTTAAATTCCCGGGGGATCTACGAGCAGTACTTC. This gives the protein CASSLNSRGIYEQYF. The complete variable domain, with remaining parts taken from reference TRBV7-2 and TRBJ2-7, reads GAGVSQSPSNKVTEKGKDVELRCDPISGHTALYWYRQSLGQGLEFLIYFQGNSAPDKSGLPSDRFSAERTGGSVSTLTIQRTQQEDSAVYLCASSLNSRGIYEQYFGPGTRLTVT.

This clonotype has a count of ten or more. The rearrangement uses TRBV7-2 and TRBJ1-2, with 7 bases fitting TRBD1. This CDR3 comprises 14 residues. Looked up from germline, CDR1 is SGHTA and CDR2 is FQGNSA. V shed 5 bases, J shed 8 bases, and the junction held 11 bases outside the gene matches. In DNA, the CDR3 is TGTGCCAGCAGCCCCGGGACAGATGGGGGCGGCTACACCTTC. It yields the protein CASSPGTDGGGYTF.

The CDR3 here is CASSLIAGGQETQYF. The CDR3 region has the DNA TGTGCCAGCAGTCTCATAGCGGGGGGCCAAGAGACCCAGTACTTC. This chain joins TRBV27 and TRBJ2-5; TRBD2 matches at 10 bases. The germline gives CDR1 MNHEY, CDR2 SMNVEV (reference sequence). Losses at the gene ends were 5 bases for V and 1 base for J; bases not matched to a gene: 4. The CDR3 is 15 residues long.

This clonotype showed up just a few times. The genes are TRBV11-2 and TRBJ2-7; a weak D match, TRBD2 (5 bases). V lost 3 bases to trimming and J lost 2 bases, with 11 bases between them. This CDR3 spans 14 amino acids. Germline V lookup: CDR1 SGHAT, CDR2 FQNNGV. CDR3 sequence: CASSLHGKTYEQYF. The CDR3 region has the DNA TGTGCCAGCAGCTTGCACGGGAAGACCTACGAGCAGTACTTC.

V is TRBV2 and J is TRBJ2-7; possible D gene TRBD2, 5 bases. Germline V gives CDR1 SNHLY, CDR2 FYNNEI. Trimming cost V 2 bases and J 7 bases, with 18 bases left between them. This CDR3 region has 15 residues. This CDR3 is CASSEQHPNRGEQYF. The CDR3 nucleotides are TGTGCCAGCAGTGAACAGCATCCGAATCGAGGGGAGCAGTACTTC.

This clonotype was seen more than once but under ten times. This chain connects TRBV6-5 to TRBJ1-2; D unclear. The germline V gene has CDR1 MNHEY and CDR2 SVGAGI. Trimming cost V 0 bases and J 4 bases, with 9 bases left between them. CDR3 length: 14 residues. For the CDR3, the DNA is TGTGCCAGCAGTTACTCACGGGTCGGCTATGGCTACACCTTC. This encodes CASSYSRVGYGYTF.

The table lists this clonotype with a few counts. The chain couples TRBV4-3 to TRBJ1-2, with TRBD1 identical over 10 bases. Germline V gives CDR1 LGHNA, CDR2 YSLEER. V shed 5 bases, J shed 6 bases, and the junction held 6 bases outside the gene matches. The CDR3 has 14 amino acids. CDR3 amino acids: CASSWTGGADGYTF. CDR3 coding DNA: TGCGCCAGCAGCTGGACAGGGGGAGCTGATGGCTACACCTTC.

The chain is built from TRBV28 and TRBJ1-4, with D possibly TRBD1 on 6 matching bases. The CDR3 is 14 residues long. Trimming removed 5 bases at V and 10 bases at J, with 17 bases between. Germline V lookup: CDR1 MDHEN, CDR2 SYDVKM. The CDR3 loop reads CASSPAREGGKLFF. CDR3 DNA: TGTGCCAGCAGTCCCGCCCGGGAGGGGGGAAAACTGTTTTTT.

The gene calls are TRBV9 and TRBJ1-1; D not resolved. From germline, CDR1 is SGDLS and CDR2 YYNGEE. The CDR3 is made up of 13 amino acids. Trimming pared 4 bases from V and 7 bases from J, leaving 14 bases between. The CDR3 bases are TGTGCCAGCAGCCCCCGACCCGAGGGTGAAGCTTTCTTT. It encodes CASSPRPEGEAFF.

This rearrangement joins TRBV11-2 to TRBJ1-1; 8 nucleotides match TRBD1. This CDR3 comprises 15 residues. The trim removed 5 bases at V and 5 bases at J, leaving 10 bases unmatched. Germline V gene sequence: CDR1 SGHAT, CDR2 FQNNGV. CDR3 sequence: CASSAVRGRGTEAFF. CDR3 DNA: TGTGCCAGCAGCGCCGTCAGGGGGCGAGGGACTGAAGCTTTCTTT.

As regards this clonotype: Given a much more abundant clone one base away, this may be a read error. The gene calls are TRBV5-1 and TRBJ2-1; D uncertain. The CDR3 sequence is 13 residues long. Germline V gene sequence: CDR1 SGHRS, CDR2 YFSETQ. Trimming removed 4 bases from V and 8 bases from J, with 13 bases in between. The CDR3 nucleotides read TGCGCCAGCAGCACAAACATGGGCCATGAGCAGTTCTTC. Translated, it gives CASSTNMGHEQFF.

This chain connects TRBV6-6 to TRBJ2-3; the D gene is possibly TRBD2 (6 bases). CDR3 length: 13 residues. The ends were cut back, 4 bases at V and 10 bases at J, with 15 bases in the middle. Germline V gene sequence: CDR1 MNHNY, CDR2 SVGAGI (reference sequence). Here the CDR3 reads CASSFPGLTAQYF. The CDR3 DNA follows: TGTGCCAGCAGTTTTCCGGGACTTACCGCGCAGTATTTT.

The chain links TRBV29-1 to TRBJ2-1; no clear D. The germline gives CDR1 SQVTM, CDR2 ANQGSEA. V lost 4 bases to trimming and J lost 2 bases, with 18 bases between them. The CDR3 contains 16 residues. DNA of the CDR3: TGCAGCGTTGTCCCAGTATCGAGGTTAACCTACAATGAGCAGTTCTTC. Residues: CSVVPVSRLTYNEQFF.

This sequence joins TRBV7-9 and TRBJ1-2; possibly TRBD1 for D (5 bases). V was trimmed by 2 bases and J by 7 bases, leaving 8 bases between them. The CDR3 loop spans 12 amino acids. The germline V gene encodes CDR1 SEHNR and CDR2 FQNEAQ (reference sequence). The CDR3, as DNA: TGTGCCAGCAGCTTATACGGGGCTGGCTACACCTTC. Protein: CASSLYGAGYTF.

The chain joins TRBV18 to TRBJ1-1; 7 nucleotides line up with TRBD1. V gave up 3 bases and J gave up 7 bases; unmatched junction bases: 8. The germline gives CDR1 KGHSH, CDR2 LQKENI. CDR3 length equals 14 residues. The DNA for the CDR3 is TGTGCCAGCTCACCTGGTTCAGGGGGTGGTGAAGCTTTCTTT. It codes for CASSPGSGGGEAFF.

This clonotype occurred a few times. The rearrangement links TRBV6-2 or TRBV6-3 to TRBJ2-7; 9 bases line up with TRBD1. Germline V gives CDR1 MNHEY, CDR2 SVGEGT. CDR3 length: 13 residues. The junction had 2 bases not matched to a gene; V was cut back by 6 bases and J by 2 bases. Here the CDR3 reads CASRDRGTYEQYF. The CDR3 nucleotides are TGTGCCAGCAGAGACAGGGGGACCTACGAGCAGTACTTC.